This T cell receptor beta chain derives from a study of cytomegalovirus exposure and HLA in healthy donors. Primers: 60 Vbeta forward and 13 Jbeta reverse. The repertoire was sequenced with immunoSEQ multiplex PCR; TCRdb's copy has only in-frame clones and lacks some. The repertoire has about 90,000 clones, about two thirds of them found once; the top ten carry about 5%. Germline assignment: CDR1 MNHEY and CDR2 SVGAGI. The V segment lost 5 bases and the J segment 6 bases; nucleotides outside the gene matches: 10. CDR3 length: 15 amino acids. The TCR sequence derives from a woman in her twenties or thirties in good health and CMV-seropositive. The sequenced material came from PBMCs. The chain has TRBV6-5 and TRBJ2-7, with 10 bases lining up with TRBD1. The CDR3 bases are TGTGCCAGCAGTCGAGGACAGGGGGGATTAAGCGAGCAGTACTTC. Amino acid sequence: CASSRGQGGLSEQYF.